The rows below give T cell receptor beta chains drawn from one sample of a study of blood T cell repertoires in COVID-19. TCRdb keeps only in-frame clones here, not all; method: immunoSEQ multiplex PCR. This table holds 200,000 to 250,000 clones, 83% found once. Sequenced sample: peripheral blood. These receptors were taken from a woman aged 50 to 60 with acute or convalescent COVID-19. Both conserved end residues are part of each CDR3. D genes are given only for firm matches. Clone sizes are given selectively: once, few, many, or a class where the clone is expanded.

clone_size d_call j_call v_call cdr3_nt cdr3_aa
few TRBD1 TRBJ2-4 TRBV28 TGTGCCAGCAGTTACTCGCTGTTAGACAGGGTAGCCAAAAACATTCAGTACTTC CASSYSLLDRVAKNIQYF
NA TRBD1 TRBJ2-6 TRBV28 TGTGCCAGCAGTTCGGGACAGGGGGCCTACCTACCTGGGGCCAACGTCCTGACTTTC CASSSGQGAYLPGANVLTF
NA TRBD1 TRBJ1-2 TRBV19 TGTGCCAGTAGTATTAACAGGGGAGTCGGCTACACCTTC CASSINRGVGYTF
NA TRBD2 TRBJ2-7 TRBV27 TGTGCCAGCAGTTTAACTAGCGGGAGTGGCTACGAGCAGTACTTC CASSLTSGSGYEQYF
NA NA TRBJ1-4 TRBV19 TGTGCCAGTAGCCCCGGGGGGGCACATGAAAAACTGTTTTTT CASSPGGAHEKLFF
NA NA TRBJ2-7 TRBV5-4 TGTGCCAGCAGCCAGAATGCCCCCAGGGTCGGAGAGCAGTACTTC CASSQNAPRVGEQYF
NA NA TRBJ1-3 TRBV10-3 TGTGCCATCAGTGAGATAGACACCGGAAACACCATATATTTT CAISEIDTGNTIYF
NA TRBD2 TRBJ2-5 TRBV4-2 TGTGCCAGCAGTAGCCGATCCGGGAGGGCAGGAGAGACCCAGTACTTC CASSSRSGRAGETQYF
few TRBD1 TRBJ1-5 TRBV9 TGTGCCAGCAGCGCCGGGACAGGGAATCAGCCCCAGCATTTT CASSAGTGNQPQHF
NA NA TRBJ2-1 TRBV19 TGTGCCAGTAGTATCGGACAGAAGAACAATGAGCAGTTCTTC CASSIGQKNNEQFF
few TRBD1 TRBJ1-1 TRBV27 TGTGCCAGCAGTTTACAGGGGGCAACTGAAGCTTTCTTT CASSLQGATEAFF
NA NA TRBJ2-5 TRBV6-5 TGTGCCAGCAGTTCCCCCTACGCGGAGAAAGAGACCCAGTACTTC CASSSPYAEKETQYF
NA TRBD1 TRBJ1-2 TRBV4-2 TGTGCCAGCAGCCAAGATTCCGACAGGGAGGATGGCTACACCTTC CASSQDSDREDGYTF
NA TRBD1 TRBJ2-7 TRBV19 TGTGCCAGTAGTATAACAGGGGGCGGCGAGCAGTACTTC CASSITGGGEQYF
NA TRBD1 TRBJ2-1 TRBV10-1 TGCGCCAGCAGTATACGCAACCGGGACAGCTCCTACAATGAGCAGTTCTTC CASSIRNRDSSYNEQFF
NA TRBD2 TRBJ2-7 TRBV7-2 TGTGCCACCCAAAAGCGGGGGAGTTCCTACGAGCAGTACTTC CATQKRGSSYEQYF
few TRBD2 TRBJ2-4 TRBV19 TGTGCCAGTAGTTCTAGCGGGAGTCTAGCCAAAAACATTCAGTACTTC CASSSSGSLAKNIQYF
NA NA TRBJ1-5 TRBV30 TGTGCCTGGAGTGTGGGGGGGAGCAATCAGCCCCAGCATTTT CAWSVGGSNQPQHF
few TRBD1 TRBJ2-2 TRBV5-6 TGTGCCAGCAGCCCGTTAATCGGACAGGGGAACACCGGGGAGCTGTTTTTT CASSPLIGQGNTGELFF
NA NA TRBJ2-1 TRBV2 TGTGCCAGCAGGCGAAACAATGAGCAGTTCTTC CASRRNNEQFF
NA NA TRBJ1-2 TRBV11-2 TGTGCCAGCAGCTTAGCCGAGGACTCTGGCTACACCTTC CASSLAEDSGYTF
NA NA TRBJ1-1 TRBV28 TGTGCCAGCGACCAACAGGGCCGTTCGAACACTGAAGCTTTCTTT CASDQQGRSNTEAFF
NA TRBD1 TRBJ1-2 TRBV4-1 TGCGCCAGCAGCCCAGTACAGGGGGCGGACTATGGCTACACCTTC CASSPVQGADYGYTF
NA NA TRBJ2-1 TRBV9 TGTGCCAGCAGTCAATACAATGAGCAGTTCTTC CASSQYNEQFF
NA NA TRBJ1-5 TRBV12-3/TRBV12-4 TGTGCCAGCAGCCGACAGAATCAGCCCCAGCATTTT CASSRQNQPQHF
NA NA TRBJ2-7 TRBV2 TGTGCCAGCAGTGAAGTCAGAACCTACGAGCAGTACTTC CASSEVRTYEQYF
NA TRBD1 TRBJ1-6 TRBV3-1/TRBV3-2 TGTGCCAGCAGCCAAGAGGTGACAGGGAAATCACCCCTCCACTTT CASSQEVTGKSPLHF
NA TRBD1 TRBJ1-4 TRBV19 TGTGCCAGCACGAAGGACAGGGATTATGAAAAACTGTTTTTT CASTKDRDYEKLFF
NA NA TRBJ2-7 TRBV2 TGTGCCAGCAGTGAAGGTTGGGGGCAGGTAGGAAGCGAGCAGTACTTC CASSEGWGQVGSEQYF
few TRBD1 TRBJ1-1 TRBV18 TGTGCCAGCTCACCTAGGGGGCTTAAGAACACTGAAGCTTTCTTT CASSPRGLKNTEAFF
NA NA TRBJ2-7 TRBV6-5 TGTGCCAGCAGGACCAGGGGTTCCACCTACGAGCAGTACTTC CASRTRGSTYEQYF
NA NA TRBJ2-5 TRBV11-2 TGTGCCAGCAGCTTGACTATCGGATGGGAGACCCAGTACTTC CASSLTIGWETQYF
NA NA TRBJ2-1 TRBV19 TGTGCCAGTAGTATAAACAGGGTTGACAATGAGCAGTTCTTC CASSINRVDNEQFF
NA NA TRBJ2-2 TRBV5-4 TGTGCCAGCAGCTTGGGGCAGGGGAACACCGGGGAGCTGTTTTTT CASSLGQGNTGELFF
NA TRBD2 TRBJ2-3 TRBV19 TGTGCCAGTAGTCGAGCGGGGGTTACGCAGTATTTT CASSRAGVTQYF
NA NA TRBJ1-5 TRBV28 TGTGCCAGCAGAACCGACAGTAGCAATCAGCCCCAGCATTTT CASRTDSSNQPQHF
NA NA TRBJ1-1 TRBV10-1 TGCGCCAGCGAGCCCTGCCAGGAGAACACTGAAGCTTTCTTT CASEPCQENTEAFF
NA NA TRBJ2-7 TRBV18 TGTGCCAGCTCACCATCGGGACACGCAGCCTACGAGCAGTACTTC CASSPSGHAAYEQYF
NA NA TRBJ2-6 TRBV9 TGTGCCAGCAGTGGTCCGGGGGACAGCCCCACTGGGGCCAACGTCCTGACTTTC CASSGPGDSPTGANVLTF
NA TRBD2 TRBJ2-1 TRBV27 TGTGCCAGCAGTTTATTGACTAGCGGGAGGGATGAGCAGTTCTTC CASSLLTSGRDEQFF
many NA TRBJ2-2 TRBV18 TGTGCCAGCTCACCTCGGAACACCGGGGAGCTGTTTTTT CASSPRNTGELFF
NA NA TRBJ2-7 TRBV28 TGTGCCAGCAGCCTCAGGGGCGGCTACTACGAGCAGTACTTC CASSLRGGYYEQYF
NA TRBD2 TRBJ2-2 TRBV10-2 TGCGCCACCAGTACTAGCGGGGGTAACACCGGGGAGCTGTTTTTT CATSTSGGNTGELFF
once TRBD1 TRBJ1-3 TRBV4-3 TGCGCCAGCAGCCAAGGCAGGGGGCTGTACTCTGGAAACACCATATATTTT CASSQGRGLYSGNTIYF
NA TRBD2 TRBJ2-1 TRBV19 TGTGCCAGTAGTAGGGCTAGCGGGTTGACCTACAATGAGCAGTTCTTC CASSRASGLTYNEQFF
NA NA TRBJ2-1 TRBV7-6 TGTGCCAGCAGCTTTAGAGGCAATGAGCAGTTCTTC CASSFRGNEQFF
NA TRBD1 TRBJ2-1 TRBV5-4 TGTGCCAGCAGCCCGACAGGGGACAATGAGCAGTTCTTC CASSPTGDNEQFF
NA TRBD2 TRBJ2-4 TRBV3-1/TRBV3-2 TGTGCCAGCAGCCAAGATGCGGGGGGTTGGGGAGCCAAAAACATTCAGTACTTC CASSQDAGGWGAKNIQYF
NA NA TRBJ1-5 TRBV28 TGTGCCAGCAACTCAGGGCAGGGAGGGCAGCCCCAGCATTTT CASNSGQGGQPQHF
NA NA TRBJ1-1 TRBV11-2 TGTGCCAGCAGCTTAAACCCCTCGGGGATCACTGAAGCTTTCTTT CASSLNPSGITEAFF